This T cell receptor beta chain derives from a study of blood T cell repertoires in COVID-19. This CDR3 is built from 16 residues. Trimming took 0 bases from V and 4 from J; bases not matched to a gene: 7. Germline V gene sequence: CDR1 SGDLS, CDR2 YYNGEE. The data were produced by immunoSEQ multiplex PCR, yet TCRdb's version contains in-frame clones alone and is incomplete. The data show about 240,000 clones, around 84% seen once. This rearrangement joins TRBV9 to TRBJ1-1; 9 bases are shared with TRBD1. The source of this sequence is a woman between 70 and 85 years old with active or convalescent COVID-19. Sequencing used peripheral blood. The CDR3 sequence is CASSVVTGGQGTEAFF. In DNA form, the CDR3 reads TGTGCCAGCAGCGTAGTTACAGGGGGCCAGGGCACTGAAGCTTTCTTT.